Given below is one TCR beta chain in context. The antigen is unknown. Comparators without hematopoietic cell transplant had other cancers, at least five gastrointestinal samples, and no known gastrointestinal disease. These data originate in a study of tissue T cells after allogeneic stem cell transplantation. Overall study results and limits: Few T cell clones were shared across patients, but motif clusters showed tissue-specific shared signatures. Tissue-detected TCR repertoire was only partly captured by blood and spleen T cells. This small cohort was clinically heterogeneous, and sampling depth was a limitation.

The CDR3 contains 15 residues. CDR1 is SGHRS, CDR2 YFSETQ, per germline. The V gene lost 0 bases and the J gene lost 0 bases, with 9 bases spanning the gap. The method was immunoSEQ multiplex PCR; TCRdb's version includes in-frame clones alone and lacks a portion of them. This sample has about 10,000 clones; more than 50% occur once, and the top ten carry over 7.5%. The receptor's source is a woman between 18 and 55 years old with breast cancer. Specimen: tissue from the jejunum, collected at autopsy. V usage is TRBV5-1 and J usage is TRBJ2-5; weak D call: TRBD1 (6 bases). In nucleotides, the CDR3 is TGCGCCAGCAGCTTGGGGACAGTGTACCAAGAGACCCAGTACTTC. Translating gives CASSLGTVYQETQYF.